This T cell receptor beta chain was captured in a study of cytomegalovirus exposure and HLA in healthy donors. General study points: HLA alleles were associated with 16,000 or so TCR beta sequences in a later analysis at 0.05 false discovery rate.

The study ran its PCR with 60 Vbeta and 13 Jbeta primers. The protocol was immunoSEQ multiplex PCR, while the TCRdb copy is restricted to in-frame clones and leaves out a portion. This table has around 160,000 clones, about three quarters appearing once. This clone was picked up a small number of times. The antigen is undetermined. V gave up 0 bases and J gave up 1 base, with 7 bases separating them. The CDR3 is made up of 14 amino acids. Per the germline V gene, CDR1 is SGHRS and CDR2 is YFSETQ. The V gene is TRBV5-1, the J gene TRBJ1-1; D unclear. The source of this sequence is a man aged 35 to 55 in good health and CMV-seropositive. Sequencing was carried out using PBMCs. The CDR3 bases are TGCGCCAGCAGCTTGGCTTCCGGGAACACTGAAGCTTTCTTT. This translates into CASSLASGNTEAFF.